Listed here is a single TCR beta chain. The V and J ends lost 7 bases and 6 bases respectively, with 18 bases between them. Germline CDR1 and CDR2: LGHNT and FRNRAP. The CDR3 is 14 residues long. The data are from a study of blood T cell repertoires in COVID-19. The data were produced by immunoSEQ multiplex PCR, yet TCRdb's version contains in-frame clones alone and is incomplete. The data show about 260,000 clones, around four fifths seen once. The chain carries TRBV12-5 and TRBJ1-2; tentatively, D is TRBD1 (5 bases). Material for sequencing was peripheral blood. This TCR was recovered from a woman in her 50s who had recovered from COVID-19. Written as DNA, the CDR3 is TGTGCTAGTGTCCCCACCGGGGGGGGTCATGGCTACACCTTC. It yields the protein CASVPTGGGHGYTF.